The text below deals with one T cell receptor (beta chain). What this receptor recognizes is not known. No much larger clone is present one base from it, and per-base qualities are unavailable. The data derive from a study of blood T cell repertoires in COVID-19 (dated by TCRdb to 2020 to 2021). Notes on the research overall: Collaborator samples came from the United States, Italy and Spain and covered acute and convalescent phases of COVID-19. The material from the prospective study consisted of cDNA or gDNA derived from T cells, B-cell-depleted T cells, or PBMCs. Subjects who had been exposed to COVID-19, were actively infected with it, or had recovered from it provided the deeply sampled blood TCRbeta repertoires that made up the dataset. A freely available public database, intended as a resource for researchers studying the immune response to SARS-CoV-2, is where the repertoires were released. The samples were drawn from the first 160 participants of the ongoing ImmuneRACE study and from more than 1,000 subjects provided by 6 global collaborators. The sample metadata nearly always contained a de-identified subject ID, COVID-19 status, age in years and sex. Where HLA class I and class II types were available, the types were taken from metadata supplied by the sample provider, not from assay-based typing. What the research found in general, with its limitations: Clinical and demographic metadata were provided uncurated, with the amount varying by source and participant.

The immunoSEQ Assay, a bias-controlled multiplex PCR, was used to amplify TCRbeta CDR3 regions from genomic DNA. Under the source paper's analysis protocol: The number of nucleated cells in each sample was estimated from the amplification of reference gene primers within the assay. To quantify the absolute abundance of each unique TCRbeta CDR3 rearrangement, sequence reads were collapsed and filtered. Productive Simpson clonality was computed per sample as the square root of Simpson's diversity index over productive rearrangements. Entries here come from immuneACCESS through TCRdb and include only in-frame sequences with V and J called. Some clones fail to appear in such tables; in the studies checked, an unresolved V gene covers under half of the shortfall, and the cause of the remainder is unknown. V, J and clone size were drawn from that table, and D and trimming were deduced from the DNA. The sample table lists about 300,000 clones, approximately 90% of them with a count of one. In total, the top ten clones hold around 5.8% of the sample.

One collaborating source in Seattle enrolled patients during active infection and followed them longitudinally through the course of disease. Collaborating institutions collected whole blood in K2EDTA tubes following their own protocols. For TCRbeta analysis, collaborators shipped samples as frozen whole blood, isolated PBMCs, or DNA extracted from either of those sample types. V lost 2 bases and J lost 7 bases, and the count of bases not matched to a germline gene is 10. The germline V gene gives CDR1 as MNHEY and CDR2 as SVGAGI. The CDR3 measures 16 amino acids from cysteine to phenylalanine. The read is trimmed to its CDR3 DNA, 48 bases read in frame from base 1.

The material sequenced was peripheral blood. This TCR was sampled from a woman aged 50 to 60 with COVID-19, enrolled during active disease. The chain uses TRBV6-5 and TRBJ2-1, with TRBD2 identical over 8 junction bases. DNA sequence: TGTGCCAGCAGTTACACAGCGGGAGAACTATGGAATGAGCAGTTCTTC. This is translated as CASSYTAGELWNEQFF.